The 3 T cell receptor beta chains in this list originate from one sample, sequenced in a study of a mutant IDH1 vaccine in newly diagnosed glioma (dated by TCRdb to the early 2020s). Explained via the paper, the time point label denotes: week 23, last vaccination. A 20-mer mutant IDH1 peptide at 300 micrograms in Montanide made up each vaccine dose, which was injected subcutaneously together with topical imiquimod. Their cognate antigens are unknown. The library was generated by the immunoSEQ multiplex PCR assay. TCRdb provides this immuneACCESS table in a form limited to in-frame rearrangements. Some clones are lacking; in checked studies, under half of them reflect an unresolved V gene, and why the rest are absent is not known. For this sample there are about 54,000 clones; about 90% appear just once. The top ten hold 1.1% to 1.5% of the sample. Sequenced here: PBMCs, sampled from a glioma patient whose treatment included an IDH1 peptide vaccine. Every receptor here comes from a man aged 35 to 55 with glioma.

V and J are TRBV18 and TRBJ1-1; no definite D call. CDR3 length equals 16 residues. V dropped 3 bases and J dropped 4 bases, with 18 bases sitting between them. The V gene's germline CDR1 is KGHSH and CDR2 LQKENI. The CDR3 spells CASSPLDGVLGTEAFF. The CDR3 DNA is TGTGCCAGCTCACCCCTTGACGGGGTCCTAGGCACTGAAGCTTTCTTT.

The chain combines TRBV6-1 with TRBJ1-5, with a tentative D call TRBD1 (6 bases). The CDR3 runs to 13 residues. Germline V gene sequence: CDR1 MNHNS, CDR2 SASEGT. V was trimmed by 6 bases and J by 5 bases, leaving 11 bases between them. CDR3 region: CASSGTIDQPQHF. CDR3 DNA sequence: TGTGCCAGCAGCGGGACAATCGATCAGCCCCAGCATTTT.

The chain couples TRBV18 to TRBJ2-1; a possible D gene is TRBD2 (5 bases). The V and J ends lost 3 bases and 10 bases respectively, with 13 bases between them. CDR1 KGHSH and CDR2 LQKENI come from the germline V gene. This CDR3 is built from 13 residues. The CDR3 DNA reads as TGTGCCAGCTCACCCCACCGCGAGGGCGAGCAGTTCTTC. Its protein product is CASSPHREGEQFF.